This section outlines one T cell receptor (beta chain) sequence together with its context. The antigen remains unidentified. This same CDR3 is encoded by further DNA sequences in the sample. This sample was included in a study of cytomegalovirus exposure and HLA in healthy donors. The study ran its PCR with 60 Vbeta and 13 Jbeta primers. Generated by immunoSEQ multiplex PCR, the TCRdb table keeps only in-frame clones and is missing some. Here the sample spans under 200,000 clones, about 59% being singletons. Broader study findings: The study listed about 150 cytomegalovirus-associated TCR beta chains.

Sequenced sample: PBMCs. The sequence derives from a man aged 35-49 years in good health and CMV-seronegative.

CDR3 in amino acids: CASSYSTGVGEKLFF. The CDR3 nucleotides read TGTGCCAGCAGTTACTCGACGGGGGTGGGTGAAAAACTGTTTTTT. The V gene is TRBV6-5, the J gene TRBJ1-4, with D perhaps matching TRBD1 (5 bases). CDR1 is MNHEY and CDR2 is SVGAGI in the germline V gene. The CDR3 totals 15 residues. With 0 bases removed from V and 7 bases from J, the gap between germline ends came to 12 bases.